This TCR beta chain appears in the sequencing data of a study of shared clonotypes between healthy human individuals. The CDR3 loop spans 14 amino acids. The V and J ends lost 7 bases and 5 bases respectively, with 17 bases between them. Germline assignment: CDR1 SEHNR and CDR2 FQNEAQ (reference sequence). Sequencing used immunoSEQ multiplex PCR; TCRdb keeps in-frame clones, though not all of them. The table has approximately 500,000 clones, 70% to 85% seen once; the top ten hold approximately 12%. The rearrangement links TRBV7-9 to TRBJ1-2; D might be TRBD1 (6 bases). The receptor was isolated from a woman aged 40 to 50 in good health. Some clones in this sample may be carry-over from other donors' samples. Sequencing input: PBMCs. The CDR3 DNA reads TGTGCCAGCAACCACCCCGACAGGAGATATGGCTACACCTTC. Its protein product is CASNHPDRRYGYTF.